This T cell receptor (beta chain) was captured by sequencing in a study of shared clonotypes between healthy human individuals (dated by TCRdb to the early 2020s). Turning to the overall study: The cohort comprised a couple of women and a few men aged 18 to 49 years. For each donor, CD4 naive and CD4 memory were each run on three plates, CD8 naive on two plates, and CD8 memory on one plate. The study deeply sequenced blood TCR repertoires of roughly five healthy adults to estimate repertoire size and the extent of clonotype sharing between individuals. Different laboratories and diverse techniques were used to prepare libraries and sequence TCR repertoires, to increase sequencing depth and limit assay-specific biases. Between about 0.9 and 8.9 billion PBMCs per donor were obtained by leukapheresis.

Trimming takes 5 bases from V and 6 bases from J, and the germline ends sit 6 bases apart. Spanning cysteine to phenylalanine, the CDR3 consists of 11 amino acids. The CDR3 DNA has 33 bases and is translated from base 1. CDR1 and CDR2 are drawn from the germline V gene: SGHAT, FQNNGV. On the study overall, not on this receptor specifically: Pairwise subsampling led to the expectation that sequencing depth would affect the degree of clonotype sharing among donors. Compared with non-shared clonotypes, clonotypes shared by all four sorted-subset donors had higher generation probabilities. Sampling was limited to blood, and TCR repertoires in tissue likely differ from TCR repertoires in blood. The small number of donors limited the genetic and exposure-history diversity represented. Rarefaction of sorted-subset datasets indicated incomplete sequencing despite the large sequencing depth. When a few donors were compared, the shared fraction of clonotypes was around 5% for naive CD4, around 4% for naive CD8, 2% to 2.5% for memory CD4, and 0.35% to 0.4% for memory CD8. Naive subsets generally had larger estimated clonotype richness than memory subsets did.

With respect to this clone: It has no known antigen specificity. Nothing much larger sits one base from this clone, and base qualities are not available.

Healthy HIV-negative adults with no recently reported acute infections or vaccinations were included as donors. Every donor was a Caucasian adult residing in Nashville, Tennessee, USA. CD8 memory samples consisted of magnetically selected CD45RO+ cells combined with CCR7-negative CD45RA+ effector memory (TemRA) cells. After blood collection by leukapheresis, PBMCs were isolated using Ficoll-Histopaque density gradient centrifugation and then cryopreserved in the vapor phase of liquid nitrogen. Purity and quantity of every magnetically sorted T cell population were checked by analytical flow cytometry. Each sorted fraction had its genomic DNA isolated and then quantified by UV absorbance on a Nanodrop 2000c. Using the deep immunoSEQ assay, TCR CDR3 regions were amplified from genomic DNA by multiplex PCR. For each cell subset, the extracted genomic DNA was distributed evenly across all wells of several immunoSEQ 96-well plates, and each plate served as one replicate. Each replicate PCR for sorted subsets received about 200 ng genomic DNA, equal to roughly 29,000 T cell genomes. The purified libraries were quantified using a Qubit 3.0 fluorometer, sized with a Bioanalyzer 2100, and then quantified again using the KAPA Library Quantification kit. Every immunoSEQ 96-well plate was sequenced on a dedicated single-read 150-cycle Illumina NextSeq 550 flow cell. Under the source paper's analysis protocol: Because the immunoSEQ output held only junctional sequences and lacked quality scores, the filtering could not match the filtering applied to full-length reads. Sequences were annotated with PyIR, a Python wrapper for IgBLAST v1.9, and V/J genes and CDR3 were assigned using IMGT germline references. Reads were filtered out if the reads had weak V/J assignments (E-value above 1e-6), no CDR3, stop codons, out-of-frame junctions, or ambiguous translated residues. V3J clonotypes were defined by identical inferred V gene, J gene, and CDR3 amino acid sequence. To compute the percentage overlap between repertoires, the number of shared unique clonotypes was divided by the size of the smaller repertoire. Repertoire richness was assessed with RTK rarefaction, the Chao1 estimator, and Recon v2.1 estimates of unobserved clonotypes. For all TCRbeta clonotypes obtained by the gDNA method from a few donors, generation probabilities were computed with OLGA. TCRdb took this table from immuneACCESS and kept in-frame rearrangements with V and J called. Such tables lack part of the clones; where checked against another copy, unresolved V genes explain under half of the gap, and the rest is unexplained. V and J calls and clone size are given by that table; D and trimming were obtained from the DNA. This sample is represented by over 300,000 clones; around 86% of them were singletons. The ten top clones hold around 16% of the sample.

The sequencing input was memory CD8+ T cells sorted from blood. What this sample's cell subset or site label stands for: CD45RO+ cells pooled with CCR7-negative TemRA cells. The rearrangement combines TRBV11-2 with TRBJ2-3, with an unclear D gene assignment. The source is a man aged 18 to 29 in good health. The DNA sequence is given as TGTGCCAGCAGCGAAGTCGATACGCAGTATTTT. This translates into CASSEVDTQYF.